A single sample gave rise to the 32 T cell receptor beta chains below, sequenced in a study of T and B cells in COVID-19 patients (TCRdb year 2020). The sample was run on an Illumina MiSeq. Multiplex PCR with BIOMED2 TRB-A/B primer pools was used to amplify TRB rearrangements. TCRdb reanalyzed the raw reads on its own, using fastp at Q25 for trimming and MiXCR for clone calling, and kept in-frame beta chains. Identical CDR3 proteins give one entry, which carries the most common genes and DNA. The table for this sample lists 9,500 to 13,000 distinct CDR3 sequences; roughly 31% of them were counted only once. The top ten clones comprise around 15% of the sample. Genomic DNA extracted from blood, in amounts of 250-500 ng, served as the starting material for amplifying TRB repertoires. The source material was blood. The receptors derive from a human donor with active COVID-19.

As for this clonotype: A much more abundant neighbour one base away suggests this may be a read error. CDR3 coding DNA: TGTGCCAGCAGCCCGCCGGGGTGGGGCTACAATGAGCAGTTCTTC. Protein product: CASSPPGWGYNEQFF. J is TRBJ2-1 and V is TRBV13; D may be TRBD2 (5 bases). V lost 5 bases and J 3 bases, leaving 14 bases between the germline ends. The CDR3 is 15 residues long. Germline CDR1 and CDR2: PRHDT and FYEKMQ (reference sequence).

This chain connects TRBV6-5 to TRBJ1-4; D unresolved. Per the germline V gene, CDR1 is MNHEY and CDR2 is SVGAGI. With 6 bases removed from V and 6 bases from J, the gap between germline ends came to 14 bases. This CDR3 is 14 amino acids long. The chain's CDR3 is CASSPLIGYEKLFF. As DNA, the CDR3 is TGTGCCAGCAGCCCTCTTATTGGGTATGAAAAACTGTTTTTT.

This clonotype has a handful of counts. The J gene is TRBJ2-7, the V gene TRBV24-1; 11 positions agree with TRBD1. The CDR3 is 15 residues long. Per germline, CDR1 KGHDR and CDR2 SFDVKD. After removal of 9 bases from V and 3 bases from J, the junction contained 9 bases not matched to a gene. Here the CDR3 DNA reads TGTGCCACCCAACCCTCCGGGACAGGGGGCTACGAGCAGTACTTC. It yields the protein CATQPSGTGGYEQYF.

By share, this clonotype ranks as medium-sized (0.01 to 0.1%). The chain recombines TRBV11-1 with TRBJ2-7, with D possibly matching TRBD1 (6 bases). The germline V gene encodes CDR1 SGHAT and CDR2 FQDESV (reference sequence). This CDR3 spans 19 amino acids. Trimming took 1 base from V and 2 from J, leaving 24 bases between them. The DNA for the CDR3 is TGTGCCAGCAGCTTAGATGAGGCAGGGGCTTCGTCTTACGCCTACGAGCAGTACTTC. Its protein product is CASSLDEAGASSYAYEQYF.

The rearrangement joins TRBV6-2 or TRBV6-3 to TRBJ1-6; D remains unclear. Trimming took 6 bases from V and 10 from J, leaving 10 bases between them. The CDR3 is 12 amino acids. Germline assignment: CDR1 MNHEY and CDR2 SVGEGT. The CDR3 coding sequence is TGTGCCAGCAGGAAAGCGTGGTCACCCCTCCACTTT. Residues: CASRKAWSPLHF.

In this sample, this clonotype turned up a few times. CDR3 amino acids: CASSYGQPNTEAFF. The CDR3 DNA sequence: TGTGCCAGCAGTTACGGACAGCCGAACACTGAAGCTTTCTTT. The chain carries TRBV6-2 or TRBV6-3 and TRBJ1-1; D possibly corresponds to TRBD1 (6 bases). The CDR3 totals 14 residues. V lost 2 bases, J lost 1 base, and 8 bases lay in between. Germline CDR1 is MNHEY and CDR2 is SVGEGT.

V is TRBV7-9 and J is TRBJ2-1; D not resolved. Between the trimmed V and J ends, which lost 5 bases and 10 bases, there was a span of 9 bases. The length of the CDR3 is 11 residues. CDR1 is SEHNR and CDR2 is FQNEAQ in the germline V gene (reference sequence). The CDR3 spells CASSRSYEQFF. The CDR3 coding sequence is TGTGCCAGCAGCAGGAGCTACGAGCAGTTCTTC.

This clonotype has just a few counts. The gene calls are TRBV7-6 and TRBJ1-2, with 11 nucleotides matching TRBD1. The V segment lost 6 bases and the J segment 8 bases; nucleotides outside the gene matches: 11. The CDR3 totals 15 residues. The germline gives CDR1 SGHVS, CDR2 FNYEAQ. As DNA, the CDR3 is TGTGCCAGCAGTAACCCCGGACAGGGGGCAAGAGGCTACACCTTC. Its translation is CASSNPGQGARGYTF.

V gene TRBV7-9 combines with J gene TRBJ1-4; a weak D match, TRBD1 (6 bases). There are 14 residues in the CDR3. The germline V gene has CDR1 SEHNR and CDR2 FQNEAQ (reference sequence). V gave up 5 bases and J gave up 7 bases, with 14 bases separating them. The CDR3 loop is CASSAGVGSEKLFF. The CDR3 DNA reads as TGTGCCAGCAGCGCAGGGGTGGGGAGTGAAAAACTGTTTTTT.

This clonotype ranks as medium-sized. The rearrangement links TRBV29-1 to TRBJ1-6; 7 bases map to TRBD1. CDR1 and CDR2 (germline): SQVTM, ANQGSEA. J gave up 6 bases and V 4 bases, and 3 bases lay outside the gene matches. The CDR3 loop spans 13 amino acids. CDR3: CSVGEGANSPLHF. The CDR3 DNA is TGCAGCGTTGGAGAGGGGGCTAATTCACCCCTCCACTTT.

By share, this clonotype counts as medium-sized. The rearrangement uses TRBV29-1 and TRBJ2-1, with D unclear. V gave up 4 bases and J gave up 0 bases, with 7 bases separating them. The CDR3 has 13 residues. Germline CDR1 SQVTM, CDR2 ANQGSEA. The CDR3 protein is CSVGKSSYNEQFF. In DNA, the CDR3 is TGCAGCGTTGGGAAGAGCTCCTACAATGAGCAGTTCTTC.

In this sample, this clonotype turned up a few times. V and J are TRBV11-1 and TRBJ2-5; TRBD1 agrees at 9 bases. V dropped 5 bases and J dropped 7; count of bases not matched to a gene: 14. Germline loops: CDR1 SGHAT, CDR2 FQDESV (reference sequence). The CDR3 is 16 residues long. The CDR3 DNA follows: TGTGCCAGCAGCCCCAGGCGACAGGGGGGCTTTAGGACCCAGTACTTC. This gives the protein CASSPRRQGGFRTQYF.

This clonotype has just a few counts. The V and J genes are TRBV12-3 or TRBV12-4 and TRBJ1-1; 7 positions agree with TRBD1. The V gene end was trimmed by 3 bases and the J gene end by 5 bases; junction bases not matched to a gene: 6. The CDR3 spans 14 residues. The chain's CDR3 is CASSFSGGLTEAFF. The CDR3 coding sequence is TGTGCCAGCAGTTTTTCAGGGGGTCTAACTGAAGCTTTCTTT.

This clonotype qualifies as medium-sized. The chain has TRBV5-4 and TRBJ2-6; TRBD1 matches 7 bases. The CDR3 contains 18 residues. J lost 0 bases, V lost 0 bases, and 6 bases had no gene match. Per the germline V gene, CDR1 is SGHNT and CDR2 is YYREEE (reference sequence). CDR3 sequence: CASSLDGTEISGANVLTF. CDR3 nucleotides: TGTGCCAGCAGCTTGGACGGGACAGAAATCTCTGGGGCCAACGTCCTGACTTTC. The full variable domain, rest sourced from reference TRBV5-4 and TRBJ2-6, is ETGVTQSPTHLIKTRGQQVTLRCSSQSGHNTVSWYQQALGQGPQFIFQYYREEENGRGNFPPRFSGLQFPNYSSELNVNALELDDSALYLCASSLDGTEISGANVLTFGAGSRLTVL.

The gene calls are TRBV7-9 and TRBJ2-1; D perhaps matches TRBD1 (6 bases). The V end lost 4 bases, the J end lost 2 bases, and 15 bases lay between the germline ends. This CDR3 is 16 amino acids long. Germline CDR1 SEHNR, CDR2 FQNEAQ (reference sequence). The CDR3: CASSSRDTKTYNEQFF. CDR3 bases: TGTGCCAGCAGCTCTCGGGACACCAAAACCTACAATGAGCAGTTCTTC.

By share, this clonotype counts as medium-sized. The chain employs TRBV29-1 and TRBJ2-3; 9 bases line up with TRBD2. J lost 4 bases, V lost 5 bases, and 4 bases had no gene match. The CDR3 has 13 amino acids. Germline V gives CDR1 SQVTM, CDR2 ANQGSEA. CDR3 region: CSVIAGVSDTQYF. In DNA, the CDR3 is TGCAGCGTTATAGCGGGGGTCTCAGATACGCAGTATTTT.

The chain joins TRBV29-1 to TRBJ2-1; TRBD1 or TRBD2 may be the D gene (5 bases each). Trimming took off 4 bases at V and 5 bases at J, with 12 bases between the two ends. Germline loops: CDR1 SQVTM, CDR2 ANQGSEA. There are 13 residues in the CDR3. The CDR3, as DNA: TGCAGCGTTGCTAGGGGACGGGACAATGAGCAGTTCTTC. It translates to CSVARGRDNEQFF.

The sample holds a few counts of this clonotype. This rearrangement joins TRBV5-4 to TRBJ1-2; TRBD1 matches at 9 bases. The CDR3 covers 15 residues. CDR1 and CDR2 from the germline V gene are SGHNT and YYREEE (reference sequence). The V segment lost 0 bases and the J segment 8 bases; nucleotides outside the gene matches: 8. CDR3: CASSLEGQGLGGYTF. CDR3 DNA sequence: TGTGCCAGCAGCTTGGAGGGACAGGGCTTAGGAGGCTACACCTTC.

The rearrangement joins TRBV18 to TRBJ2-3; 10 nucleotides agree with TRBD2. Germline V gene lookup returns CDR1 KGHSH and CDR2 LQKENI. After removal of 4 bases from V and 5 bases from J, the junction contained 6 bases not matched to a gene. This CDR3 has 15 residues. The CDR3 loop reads CASSQERGGGDTQYF. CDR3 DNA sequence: TGTGCCAGCTCACAAGAGCGGGGGGGCGGAGATACGCAGTATTTT.

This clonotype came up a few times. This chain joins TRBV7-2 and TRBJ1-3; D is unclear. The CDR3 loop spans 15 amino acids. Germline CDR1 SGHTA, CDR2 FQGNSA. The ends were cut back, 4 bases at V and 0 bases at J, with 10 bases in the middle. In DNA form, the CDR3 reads TGTGCCAGCAGCTCCGGAGGAACCTCTGGAAACACCATATATTTT. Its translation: CASSSGGTSGNTIYF. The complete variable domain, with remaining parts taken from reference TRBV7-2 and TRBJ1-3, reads GAGVSQSPSNKVTEKGKDVELRCDPISGHTALYWYRQSLGQGLEFLIYFQGNSAPDKSGLPSDRFSAERTGGSVSTLTIQRTQQEDSAVYLCASSSGGTSGNTIYFGEGSWLTVV.

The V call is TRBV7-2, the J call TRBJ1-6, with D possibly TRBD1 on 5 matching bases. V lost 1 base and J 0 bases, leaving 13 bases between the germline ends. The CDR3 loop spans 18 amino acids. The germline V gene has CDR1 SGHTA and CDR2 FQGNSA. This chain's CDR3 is CASSLEGGALSYNSPLHF. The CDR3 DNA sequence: TGTGCCAGCAGCTTAGAGGGAGGGGCTCTCTCCTATAATTCACCCCTCCACTTT.

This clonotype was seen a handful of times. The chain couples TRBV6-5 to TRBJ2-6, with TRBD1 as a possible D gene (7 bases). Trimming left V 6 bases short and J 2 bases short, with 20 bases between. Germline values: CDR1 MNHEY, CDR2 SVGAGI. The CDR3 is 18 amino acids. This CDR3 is CASRDYSQGPPGANVLTF. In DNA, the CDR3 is TGTGCCAGCAGGGACTATTCACAGGGGCCCCCTGGGGCCAACGTCCTGACTTTC.

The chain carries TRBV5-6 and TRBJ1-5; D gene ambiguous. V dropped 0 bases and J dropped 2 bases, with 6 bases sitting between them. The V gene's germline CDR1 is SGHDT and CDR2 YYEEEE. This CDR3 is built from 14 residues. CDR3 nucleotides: TGTGCCAGCAGCTTGGGAAGCGGCAATCAGCCCCAGCATTTT. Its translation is CASSLGSGNQPQHF.

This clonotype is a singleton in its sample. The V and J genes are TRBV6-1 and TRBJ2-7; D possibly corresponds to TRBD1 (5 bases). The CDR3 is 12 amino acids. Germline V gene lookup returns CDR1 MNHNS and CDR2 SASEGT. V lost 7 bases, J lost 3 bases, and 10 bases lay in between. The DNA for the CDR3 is TGTGCCAGCAAAGACAGATTCTACGAGCAGTACTTC. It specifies CASKDRFYEQYF.

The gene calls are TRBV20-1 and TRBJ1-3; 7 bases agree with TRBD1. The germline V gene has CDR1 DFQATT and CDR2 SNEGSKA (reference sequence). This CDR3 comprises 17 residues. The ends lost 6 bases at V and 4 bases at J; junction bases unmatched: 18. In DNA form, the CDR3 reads TGCAGTGCCCATCCCCTGGCAGGACAGGCACGCGGAAACACCATATATTTT. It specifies CSAHPLAGQARGNTIYF.

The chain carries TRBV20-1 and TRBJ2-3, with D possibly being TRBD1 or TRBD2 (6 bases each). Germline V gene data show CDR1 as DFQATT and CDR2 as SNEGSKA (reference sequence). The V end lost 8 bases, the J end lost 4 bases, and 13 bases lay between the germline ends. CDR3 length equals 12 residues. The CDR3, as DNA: TGCAGTTTCGTCGGGGGCCCAGATACGCAGTATTTT. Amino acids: CSFVGGPDTQYF.

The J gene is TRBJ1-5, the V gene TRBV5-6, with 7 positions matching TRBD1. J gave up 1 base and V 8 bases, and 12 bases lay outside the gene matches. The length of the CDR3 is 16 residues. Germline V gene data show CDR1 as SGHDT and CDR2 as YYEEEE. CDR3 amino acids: CASSRRGTESNQPQHF. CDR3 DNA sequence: TGTGCCAGTAGTCGTAGGGGGACAGAAAGCAATCAGCCCCAGCATTTT. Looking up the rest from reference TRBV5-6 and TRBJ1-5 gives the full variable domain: DAGVTQSPTHLIKTRGQQVTLRCSPKSGHDTVSWYQQALGQGPQFIFQYYEEEERQRGNFPDRFSGHQFPNYSSELNVNALLLGDSALYLCASSRRGTESNQPQHFGDGTRLSIL.

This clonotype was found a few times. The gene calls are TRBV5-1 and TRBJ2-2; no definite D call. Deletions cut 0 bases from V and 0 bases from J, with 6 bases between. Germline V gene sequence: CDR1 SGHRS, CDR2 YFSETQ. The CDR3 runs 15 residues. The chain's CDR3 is CASSLEASNTGELFF. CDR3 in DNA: TGCGCCAGCAGCTTGGAGGCTTCGAACACCGGGGAGCTGTTTTTT.

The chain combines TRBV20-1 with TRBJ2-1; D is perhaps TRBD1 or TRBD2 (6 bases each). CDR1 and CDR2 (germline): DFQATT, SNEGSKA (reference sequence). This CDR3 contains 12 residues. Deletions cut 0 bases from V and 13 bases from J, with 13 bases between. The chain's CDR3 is CSARDPGGPQFF. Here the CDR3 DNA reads TGCAGTGCTAGAGATCCCGGGGGCCCCCAGTTCTTC.

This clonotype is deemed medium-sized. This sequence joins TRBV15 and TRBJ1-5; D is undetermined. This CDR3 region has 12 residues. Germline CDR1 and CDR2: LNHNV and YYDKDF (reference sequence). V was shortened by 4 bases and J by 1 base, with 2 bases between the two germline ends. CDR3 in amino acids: CATSMSNQPQHF. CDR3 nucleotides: TGTGCCACCAGCATGAGCAATCAGCCCCAGCATTTT.

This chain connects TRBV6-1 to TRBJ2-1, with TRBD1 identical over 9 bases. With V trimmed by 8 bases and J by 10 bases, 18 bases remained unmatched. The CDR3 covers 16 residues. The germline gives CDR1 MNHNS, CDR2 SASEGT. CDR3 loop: CASGKWGDRASYEQFF. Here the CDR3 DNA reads TGTGCCAGCGGCAAATGGGGGGACAGGGCCTCCTACGAGCAGTTCTTC.

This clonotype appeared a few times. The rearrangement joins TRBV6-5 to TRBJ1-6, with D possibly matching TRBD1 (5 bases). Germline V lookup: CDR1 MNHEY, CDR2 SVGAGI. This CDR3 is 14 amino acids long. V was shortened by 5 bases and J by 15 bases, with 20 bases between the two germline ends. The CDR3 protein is CASSVGTSPVGLHF. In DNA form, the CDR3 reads TGTGCCAGCAGTGTCGGGACGTCCCCGGTGGGCCTCCACTTT.